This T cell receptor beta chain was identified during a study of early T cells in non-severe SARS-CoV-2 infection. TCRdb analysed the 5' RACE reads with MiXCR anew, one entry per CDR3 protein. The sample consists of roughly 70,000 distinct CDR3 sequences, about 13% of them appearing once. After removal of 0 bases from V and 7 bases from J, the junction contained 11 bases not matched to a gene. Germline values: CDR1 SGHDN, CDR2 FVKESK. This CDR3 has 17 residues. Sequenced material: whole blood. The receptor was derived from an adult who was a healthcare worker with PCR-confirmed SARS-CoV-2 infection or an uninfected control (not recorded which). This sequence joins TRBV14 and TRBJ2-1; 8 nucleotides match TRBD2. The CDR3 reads CASSQELTGGPRNEQFF. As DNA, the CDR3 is TGTGCCAGCAGCCAAGAATTAACGGGAGGGCCTCGGAATGAGCAGTTCTTC.